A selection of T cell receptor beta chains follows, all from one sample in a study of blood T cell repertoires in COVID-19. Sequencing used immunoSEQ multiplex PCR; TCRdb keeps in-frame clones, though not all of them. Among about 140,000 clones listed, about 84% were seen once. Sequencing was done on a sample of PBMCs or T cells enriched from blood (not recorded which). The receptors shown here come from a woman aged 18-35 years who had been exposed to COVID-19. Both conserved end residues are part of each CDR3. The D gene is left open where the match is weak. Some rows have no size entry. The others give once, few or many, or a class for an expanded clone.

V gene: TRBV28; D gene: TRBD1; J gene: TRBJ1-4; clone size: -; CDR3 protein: CASRLISGTGNEKLFF; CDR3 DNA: TGTGCCAGCAGGTTAATATCCGGGACAGGGAATGAAAAACTGTTTTTT
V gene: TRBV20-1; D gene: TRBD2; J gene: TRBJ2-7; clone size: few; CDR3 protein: CSASPPPTSGFYEQYF; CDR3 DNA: TGCAGTGCTAGTCCCCCCCCGACTAGCGGGTTTTACGAGCAGTACTTC
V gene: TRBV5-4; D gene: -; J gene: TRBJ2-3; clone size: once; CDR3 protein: CASSPRQGGTDTQYF; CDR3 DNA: TGTGCCAGCAGCCCAAGACAAGGGGGCACAGATACGCAGTATTTT
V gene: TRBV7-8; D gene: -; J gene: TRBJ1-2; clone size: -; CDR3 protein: CASSLGVGAGYTF; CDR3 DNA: TGTGCCAGCAGCTTAGGAGTGGGGGCTGGCTACACCTTC
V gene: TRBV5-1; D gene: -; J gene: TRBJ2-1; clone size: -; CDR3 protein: CASGRRVSHNEQFF; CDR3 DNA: TGCGCCAGCGGGCGTCGCGTTTCGCACAATGAGCAGTTCTTC
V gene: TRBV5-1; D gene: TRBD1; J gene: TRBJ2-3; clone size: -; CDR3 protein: CASKGTGASTDTQYF; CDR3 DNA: TGCGCCAGTAAGGGGACAGGGGCGAGCACAGATACGCAGTATTTT
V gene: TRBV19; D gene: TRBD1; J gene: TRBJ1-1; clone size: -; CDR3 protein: CASKIRGLNTEAFF; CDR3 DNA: TGTGCCAGTAAAATCAGGGGGTTGAACACTGAAGCTTTCTTT
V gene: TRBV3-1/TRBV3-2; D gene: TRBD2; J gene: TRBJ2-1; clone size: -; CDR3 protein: CASSQRGAGTSGRSPFF; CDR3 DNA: TGTGCCAGCAGCCAAAGGGGGGCCGGGACTAGCGGGAGAAGCCCGTTCTTC
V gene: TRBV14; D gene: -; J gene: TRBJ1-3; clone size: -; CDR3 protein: CASSQDSPHPQGISGNTIYF; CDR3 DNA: TGTGCCAGCAGCCAAGATTCGCCTCACCCTCAGGGGATCTCTGGAAACACCATATATTTT
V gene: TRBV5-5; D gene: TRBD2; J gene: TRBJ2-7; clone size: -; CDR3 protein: CASSRLALRYSEQYF; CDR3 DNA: TGTGCCAGCAGCCGACTAGCCCTTCGGTACTCCGAGCAGTACTTC
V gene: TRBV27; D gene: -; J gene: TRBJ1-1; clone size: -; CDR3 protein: CASSSWTIPLGAFF; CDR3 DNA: TGTGCCAGCAGTTCTTGGACTATCCCGCTGGGGGCTTTCTTT
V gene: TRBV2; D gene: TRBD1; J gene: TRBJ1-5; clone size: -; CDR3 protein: CASSGQGARSNQPQHF; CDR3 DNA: TGTGCCAGCAGCGGACAGGGGGCTAGAAGCAATCAGCCCCAGCATTTT
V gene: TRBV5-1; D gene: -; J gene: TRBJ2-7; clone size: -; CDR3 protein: CASSLTRVGEQYF; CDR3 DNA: TGCGCCAGCAGCTTGACCAGGGTCGGGGAGCAGTACTTC
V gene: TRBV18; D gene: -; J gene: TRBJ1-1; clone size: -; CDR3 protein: CASSPSSGRTEAFF; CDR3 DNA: TGTGCCAGCTCACCAAGTAGCGGGCGAACTGAAGCTTTCTTT
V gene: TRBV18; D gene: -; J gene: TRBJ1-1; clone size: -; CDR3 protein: CASSPQTGNTEAFF; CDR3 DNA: TGTGCCAGCTCACCCCAGACAGGGAACACTGAAGCTTTCTTT
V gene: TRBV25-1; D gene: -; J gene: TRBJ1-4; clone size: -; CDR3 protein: CASSEYRGKLFF; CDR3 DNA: TGTGCCAGCAGTGAATATCGAGGAAAACTGTTTTTT
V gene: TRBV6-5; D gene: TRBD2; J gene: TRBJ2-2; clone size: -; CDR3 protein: CASTSGRPNTGELFF; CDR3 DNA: TGTGCCAGCACTAGCGGGAGGCCCAACACCGGGGAGCTGTTTTTT
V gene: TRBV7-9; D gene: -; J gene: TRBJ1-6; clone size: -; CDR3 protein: CASSSWRRDSPLHF; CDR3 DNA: TGTGCCAGCAGCTCCTGGCGGCGGGATTCACCCCTCCACTTT
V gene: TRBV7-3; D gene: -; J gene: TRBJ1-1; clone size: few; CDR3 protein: CASSLNRDGTEAFF; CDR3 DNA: TGTGCCAGCAGCTTAAACAGGGACGGCACTGAAGCTTTCTTT
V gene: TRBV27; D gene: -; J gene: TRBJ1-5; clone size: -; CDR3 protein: CASSLSWGSGVNQPQHF; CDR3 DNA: TGTGCCAGCAGTTTATCGTGGGGATCGGGGGTGAATCAGCCCCAGCATTTT
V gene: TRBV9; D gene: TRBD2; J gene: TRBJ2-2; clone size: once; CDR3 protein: CASSVRASGQTGELFF; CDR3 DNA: TGTGCCAGCAGCGTACGGGCTAGCGGGCAGACCGGGGAGCTGTTTTTT
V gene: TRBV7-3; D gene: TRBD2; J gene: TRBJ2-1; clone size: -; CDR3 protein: CASSSTSGPNEQFF; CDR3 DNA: TGTGCCAGCAGCTCGACTAGCGGTCCGAATGAGCAGTTCTTC
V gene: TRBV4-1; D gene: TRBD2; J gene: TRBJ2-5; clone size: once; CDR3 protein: CASSRIGTTVQETQYF; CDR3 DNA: TGCGCCAGCAGCCGAATCGGGACTACGGTTCAAGAGACCCAGTACTTC
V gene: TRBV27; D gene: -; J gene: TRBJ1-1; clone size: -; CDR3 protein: CASSVRVLNTEAFF; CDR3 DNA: TGTGCCAGCAGTGTCAGGGTCCTGAACACTGAAGCTTTCTTT
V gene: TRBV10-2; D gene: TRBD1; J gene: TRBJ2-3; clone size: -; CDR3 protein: CASSARTGSSGTDTQYF; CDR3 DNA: TGCGCCAGCAGTGCACGGACAGGATCATCTGGCACAGATACGCAGTATTTT
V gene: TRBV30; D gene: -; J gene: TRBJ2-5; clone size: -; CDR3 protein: CAWSQSLETQYF; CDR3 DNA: TGTGCCTGGAGTCAGTCGTTGGAGACCCAGTACTTC
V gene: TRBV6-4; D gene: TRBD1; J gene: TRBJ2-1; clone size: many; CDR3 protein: CASSDGQGAYNEQFF; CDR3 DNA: TGTGCCAGCAGTGACGGACAGGGGGCCTACAATGAGCAGTTCTTC
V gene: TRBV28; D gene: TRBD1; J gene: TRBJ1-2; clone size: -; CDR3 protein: CASSSSGTGTYGYTF; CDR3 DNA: TGTGCCAGCAGTTCGTCCGGGACAGGGACCTATGGCTACACCTTC
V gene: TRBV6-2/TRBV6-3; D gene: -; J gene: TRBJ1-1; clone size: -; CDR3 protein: CASSYWLQNTEAFF; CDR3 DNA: TGTGCCAGCAGTTACTGGTTACAAAACACTGAAGCTTTCTTT
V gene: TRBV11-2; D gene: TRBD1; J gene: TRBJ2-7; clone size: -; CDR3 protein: CASSPRRQGAGEQYF; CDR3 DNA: TGTGCCAGCAGCCCTAGGCGGCAGGGGGCTGGCGAGCAGTACTTC
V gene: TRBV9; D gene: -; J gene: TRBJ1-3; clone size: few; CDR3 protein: CASSVSGLGNTIYF; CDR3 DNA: TGTGCCAGCAGCGTCTCTGGCCTTGGAAACACCATATATTTT
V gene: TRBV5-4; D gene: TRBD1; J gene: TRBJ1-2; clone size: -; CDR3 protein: CASTGGTGNYGYTF; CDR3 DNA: TGTGCCAGCACCGGGGGGACAGGGAACTATGGCTACACCTTC
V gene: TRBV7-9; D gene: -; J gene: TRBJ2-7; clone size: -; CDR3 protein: CASSHLILGETYEQYF; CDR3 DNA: TGTGCCAGCAGCCACTTAATCCTAGGCGAAACCTACGAGCAGTACTTC
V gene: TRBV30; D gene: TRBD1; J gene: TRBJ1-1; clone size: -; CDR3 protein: CAWSRGQLNTEAFF; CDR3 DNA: TGTGCCTGGAGCCGGGGACAGTTGAACACTGAAGCTTTCTTT
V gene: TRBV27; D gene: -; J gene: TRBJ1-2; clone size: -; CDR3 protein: CASSFHNTANYGYTF; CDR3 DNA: TGTGCCAGCAGTTTCCACAACACAGCTAACTATGGCTACACCTTC
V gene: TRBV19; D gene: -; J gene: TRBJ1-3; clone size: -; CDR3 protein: CASTSYQAYSGNTIYF; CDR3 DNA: TGTGCCAGTACTTCATACCAAGCGTACTCTGGAAACACCATATATTTT
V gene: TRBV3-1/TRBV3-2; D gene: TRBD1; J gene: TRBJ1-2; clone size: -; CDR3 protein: CASSFGQVYGYTF; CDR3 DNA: TGTGCCAGCAGCTTCGGACAGGTCTATGGCTACACCTTC
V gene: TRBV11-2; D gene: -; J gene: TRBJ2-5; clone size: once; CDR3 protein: CASSYLTTGHETQYF; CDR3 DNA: TGTGCCAGCAGCTACCTCACCACAGGGCACGAGACCCAGTACTTC
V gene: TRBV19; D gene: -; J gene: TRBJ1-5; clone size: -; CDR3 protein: CASSIRSLQPQHF; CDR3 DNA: TGTGCCAGTAGTATACGGTCGCTGCAGCCCCAGCATTTT
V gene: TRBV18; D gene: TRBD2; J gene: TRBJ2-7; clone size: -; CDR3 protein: CASSLGTSGQYEQYF; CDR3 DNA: TGTGCCAGCTCACTAGGGACTAGCGGACAGTACGAGCAGTACTTC
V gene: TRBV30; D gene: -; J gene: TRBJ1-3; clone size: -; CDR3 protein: CAWSVEGYSGNTIYF; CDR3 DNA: TGTGCCTGGAGTGTAGAGGGTTACTCTGGAAACACCATATATTTT
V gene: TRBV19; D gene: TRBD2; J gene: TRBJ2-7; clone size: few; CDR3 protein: CASSFALAGVYEQYF; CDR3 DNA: TGTGCCAGTAGTTTTGCGCTAGCGGGAGTATACGAGCAGTACTTC
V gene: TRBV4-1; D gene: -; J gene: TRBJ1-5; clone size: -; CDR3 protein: CASSQDRYSNQPQHF; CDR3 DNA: TGCGCCAGCAGCCAGGACAGATATAGCAATCAGCCCCAGCATTTT